The following is a T cell receptor beta chain sequence with its context. Its specificity is unknown. Clones were sequenced by immunoSEQ multiplex PCR, and TCRdb holds only the in-frame ones, with some missing. The sample records about 40,000 clones, 80% to 95% being singletons. The sequenced cases were selected for having the highest brain T cell transcript signatures. At least one anti-epileptic drug was given before surgery. This specimen belongs to a study of brain T cells in children with intractable seizures. With 1 base clipped from V and 1 base from J, the junction kept 0 bases outside the gene matches. CDR3 length: 14 residues. Germline lookup yields CDR1 SGHVS and CDR2 FNYEAQ. Study-level findings and limits: Pre-surgery blood may have been undersampled, hiding some clones. Only CDR3 sequence similarity suggested viral specificity, without known HCMV serostatus.

The sample was peripheral blood, taken at surgery. V and J are TRBV7-6 and TRBJ1-1; 7 bases fit TRBD1. This clonotype was sampled from a girl aged 2 to 10 with tuberous sclerosis and intractable seizures. The CDR3 coding sequence is TGTGCCAGCAGCTTAGGACAGGGGAACACTGAAGCTTTCTTT. Its protein product is CASSLGQGNTEAFF.